A selection of T cell receptor beta chains follows, all from one sample in a study of human T cells and chemical hapten exposure. Using its own MiXCR run on the RACE reads, TCRdb lists one record per CDR3 protein. The sample comprises approximately 96,000 distinct CDR3 sequences, around 9.3% of which are singletons, and 2% to 2.5% rests with the top ten. The sequences come from whole blood, collected in connection with sensitization to the hapten diphenylcyclopropenone (DPC). These receptors were obtained from a woman aged 35 to 49 with alopecia areata. Some clones in this sample may be carry-over from other donors' samples. The CDR3 runs from the conserved cysteine through the conserved F or W. D genes are given only for firm matches. Not all rows give a size; the values are once, few, many and, for expanded clones, a class.

TRBJ2-1 | TRBD2 | few | TRBV20-1 | CSAREGSGSRNEQFF | TGCAGTGCTAGGGAGGGGAGCGGGAGCCGAAATGAGCAGTTCTTC
TRBJ1-2 | . | many | TRBV24-1 | CATSDGQNYGYTF | TGTGCCACCAGTGATGGGCAAAACTATGGCTACACCTTC
TRBJ2-7 | TRBD2 | many | TRBV4-2 | CASSQVAGGYEQYF | TGTGCCAGCAGCCAAGTTGCGGGGGGCTACGAGCAGTACTTC
TRBJ2-1 | . | many | TRBV20-1 | CSARLLRRGRPYNEQFF | TGCAGTGCTAGATTACTTCGGAGGGGCCGTCCCTACAATGAGCAGTTCTTC
TRBJ2-5 | TRBD2 | few | TRBV27 | CASSPGLAGGAETQYF | TGTGCCAGCAGTCCTGGACTAGCGGGAGGCGCGGAGACCCAGTACTTC
TRBJ1-4 | . | many | TRBV7-3 | CASSLASNEKLFF | TGTGCCAGCAGCTTAGCTAGCAATGAAAAACTGTTTTTT
TRBJ2-7 | TRBD2 | . | TRBV30 | CAWTPGGSIEQYF | TGTGCCTGGACTCCGGGGGGTTCGATCGAGCAGTACTTC
TRBJ1-5 | . | . | TRBV28 | CASSFSSFRHF | TGTGCCAGCAGTTTTAGCTCGTTTAGGCATTTT
TRBJ2-7 | . | many | TRBV28 | CASSSPYEQYF | TGTGCCAGCAGCTCCCCCTACGAGCAGTACTTC
TRBJ1-1 | . | few | TRBV24-1 | CATSDLCSATEAEAFF | TGTGCCACCAGTGATTTGTGTTCCGCCACGGAGGCTGAAGCTTTCTTT
TRBJ1-2 | TRBD1 | . | TRBV28 | CASSLTGSHYGYTF | TGTGCCAGCAGTTTGACAGGGTCCCACTATGGCTACACCTTC
TRBJ1-4 | . | many | TRBV20-1 | CSARVPSRGTEKLFF | TGCAGTGCTAGGGTCCCGAGTAGGGGAACTGAAAAACTGTTTTTT
TRBJ1-1 | TRBD1 | few | TRBV7-2 | CASSFGRGQGEAFF | TGTGCCAGCAGCTTCGGCAGGGGGCAAGGTGAAGCTTTCTTT
TRBJ2-3 | TRBD2 | many | TRBV29-1 | CSANLAGRTDTQYF | TGCAGCGCAAACCTAGCGGGTCGCACAGATACGCAGTATTTT
TRBJ2-2 | . | many | TRBV10-3 | CAISELAGTGELFF | TGTGCCATCAGTGAGTTGGCAGGCACCGGGGAGCTGTTTTTT
TRBJ1-2 | . | . | TRBV13 | CASSLEQGTYGYTF | TGTGCCAGCAGCTTAGAACAGGGTACCTATGGCTACACCTTC
TRBJ2-5 | TRBD1 | many | TRBV24-1 | CATRERGRAETQYF | TGTGCCACCAGGGAAAGGGGGCGCGCAGAGACCCAGTACTTC
TRBJ2-7 | TRBD1 | . | TRBV9 | CASGTGDPYEQYF | TGTGCCAGCGGGACAGGGGACCCCTACGAGCAGTACTTC
TRBJ2-4 | . | . | TRBV5-1 | CASSLESAGGNIQYF | TGCGCCAGCAGCTTGGAGTCAGCAGGCGGAAACATTCAGTACTTC
TRBJ2-1 | TRBD2 | . | TRBV5-1 | CASRPQTSVWVNEQFF | TGCGCCAGCAGGCCTCAGACTAGCGTTTGGGTTAATGAGCAGTTCTTC
TRBJ2-1 | . | few | TRBV3-1 | CASTLSSSYNEQFF | TGTGCCAGCACTTTAAGCAGCTCCTACAATGAGCAGTTCTTC
TRBJ1-6 | . | few | TRBV4-3 | CASSQSTVPSPLHF | TGCGCCAGCAGCCAATCGACGGTCCCTTCACCCCTCCACTTT
TRBJ2-1 | . | many | TRBV28 | CASSQTSNEQFF | TGTGCCAGCAGCCAGACTAGCAATGAGCAGTTCTTC
TRBJ2-7 | TRBD2 | . | TRBV7-9 | CASSYSGRPPDEQYF | TGTGCCAGCAGTTATAGCGGGAGGCCCCCCGACGAGCAGTACTTC
TRBJ1-5 | . | few | TRBV29-1 | CSVRVSNQPQHF | TGCAGCGTCCGGGTTAGCAATCAGCCCCAGCATTTT
TRBJ2-1 | TRBD2 | few | TRBV11-2 | CASSFNSGSPQFF | TGTGCCAGCAGCTTTAATAGCGGGAGTCCGCAGTTCTTC
TRBJ2-3 | . | . | TRBV7-2 | CASSRGPQRSSTDTQYF | TGTGCCAGCAGCCGGGGGCCACAGCGGTCTAGCACAGATACGCAGTATTTT
TRBJ1-1 | TRBD1 | . | TRBV28 | CASSLRQGGPFF | TGTGCCAGCAGTTTACGGCAGGGGGGGCCTTTCTTT
TRBJ2-3 | . | many | TRBV7-7 | CASSPRSEGDTQYF | TGTGCTAGCAGCCCACGATCGGAGGGCGATACGCAGTATTTT
TRBJ2-1 | TRBD2 | . | TRBV12-3/TRBV12-4 | CASSPLAGVNNEQFF | TGTGCCAGCAGTCCACTAGCGGGAGTGAACAATGAGCAGTTCTTC
TRBJ2-7 | TRBD2 | . | TRBV20-1 | CSARRLAEYEQYF | TGCAGTGCTAGAAGGCTAGCGGAATACGAGCAGTACTTC
TRBJ2-7 | TRBD2 | many | TRBV28 | CATSGDLKLAGDPYEQYF | TGTGCCACCTCCGGGGACCTCAAATTAGCGGGAGATCCCTACGAGCAGTACTTC
TRBJ2-1 | . | many | TRBV18 | CASSPPQGEGGGYNEQFF | TGTGCCAGCTCACCACCGCAGGGCGAGGGAGGTGGTTACAATGAGCAGTTCTTC
TRBJ2-3 | . | . | TRBV7-2 | CASSLSGSNTDTQYF | TGTGCCAGCAGCTTATCCGGCAGTAACACAGATACGCAGTATTTT
TRBJ2-1 | TRBD1 | many | TRBV29-1 | CSVERTGLSSYNEQFF | TGCAGCGTTGAACGGACAGGCTTGAGCTCCTACAATGAGCAGTTCTTC
TRBJ1-3 | TRBD1 | many | TRBV7-2 | CASSPRDRGFSGNTIYF | TGTGCCAGCAGCCCCCGGGACAGGGGCTTTTCTGGAAACACCATATATTTT
TRBJ2-3 | TRBD2 | many | TRBV7-6 | CASSPYSGSHLTDTQYF | TGTGCCAGCAGCCCGTACAGCGGGAGCCACCTCACAGATACGCAGTATTTT
TRBJ2-7 | . | many | TRBV20-1 | CSAKDGLAYEQYF | TGCAGTGCCAAAGACGGATTAGCCTACGAGCAGTACTTC
TRBJ2-3 | TRBD2 | many | TRBV7-9 | CASSPSGNPDTQYF | TGTGCCAGCAGCCCTAGCGGAAACCCAGATACGCAGTATTTT
TRBJ1-2 | TRBD1 | few | TRBV6-2/TRBV6-3 | CASSYERGRLNYGYTF | TGTGCCAGCAGTTATGAGAGGGGGCGCCTGAACTATGGCTACACCTTC
TRBJ2-3 | TRBD2 | few | TRBV10-3 | CATSSGRAADTQYF | TGTGCCACGTCCAGCGGGAGGGCGGCAGATACGCAGTATTTT
TRBJ2-1 | TRBD2 | few | TRBV9 | CASSPYLAGIYNEQFF | TGTGCCAGCAGCCCTTATCTAGCGGGGATATACAATGAGCAGTTCTTC
TRBJ1-2 | . | few | TRBV28 | CASSGGHGYTF | TGTGCCAGCAGTGGTGGGCATGGCTACACCTTC
TRBJ2-5 | . | many | TRBV6-2/TRBV6-3 | CASSYQRRQETQYF | TGTGCCAGCAGTTACCAGCGAAGGCAAGAGACCCAGTACTTC
TRBJ2-1 | . | few | TRBV28 | CASSLRHNEQFF | TGTGCCAGCAGTTTACGGCACAATGAGCAGTTCTTC